These 22 T cell receptor beta chains came from one sample sequenced in a study of OX40 agonist ivuxolimab in advanced cancers. TCRdb's copy holds only in-frame clones and misses some; the assay was immunoSEQ multiplex PCR. Among about 75,000 clones, 85% were seen once, and the ten largest hold 15% to 20%. Sequenced material: CD4+ or CD8+ T cells sorted from blood, taken in a trial of the OX40 agonist ivuxolimab. These TCRs come from an adult with an advanced solid tumor such as melanoma, head and neck, liver or kidney cancer.

The chain has TRBV7-9 and TRBJ2-7; TRBD2 matches at 7 bases. V shed 3 bases and J 0 bases; nucleotides not matched to a gene: 5. Germline lookup yields CDR1 SEHNR and CDR2 FQNEAQ (reference sequence). The CDR3 has 15 amino acids. The CDR3 loop is CASSFRDYRSYEQYF. CDR3 in DNA: TGTGCCAGCAGCTTCCGGGACTATCGCTCCTACGAGCAGTACTTC.

This chain connects TRBV6-1 to TRBJ1-1, with D tentatively TRBD1 (6 bases). The CDR3 sequence is 14 residues long. Germline-derived CDR1 and CDR2 are MNHNS and SASEGT. Trimming removed 3 bases at V and 1 base at J, with 9 bases between. CDR3 residues: CASSDSRGNTEAFF. The DNA for the CDR3 is TGTGCCAGCAGTGACTCCAGGGGGAACACTGAAGCTTTCTTT.

J is TRBJ2-1 and V is TRBV6-6, with D hard to call. CDR3 size: 15 residues. Germline loops: CDR1 MNHNY, CDR2 SVGAGI (reference sequence). The ends were cut back, 2 bases at V and 0 bases at J, with 8 bases in the middle. The CDR3 DNA follows: TGTGCCAGCAGTTACGGCCTCAGCTCCTACAATGAGCAGTTCTTC. Its protein is CASSYGLSSYNEQFF.

This sequence joins TRBV6-5 and TRBJ2-1, with D perhaps given as TRBD1 or TRBD2 (5 bases each). Trimming cost V 4 bases and J 2 bases, with 6 bases left between them. Germline-derived CDR1 and CDR2 are MNHEY and SVGAGI. This CDR3 has 13 amino acids. The chain's CDR3 is CASSLGAYNEQFF. The CDR3, as DNA: TGTGCCAGCAGTTTGGGGGCCTACAATGAGCAGTTCTTC.

The rearrangement links TRBV5-1 to TRBJ2-1; TRBD2 aligns across 9 bases. Germline V gives CDR1 SGHRS, CDR2 YFSETQ. The CDR3 sequence is 16 residues long. V trimming: 0 bases; J trimming: 4 bases; junction bases outside the gene matches: 5. The CDR3 region has the DNA TGCGCCAGCAGCTTGGGGAGCGGGGGGATATACAATGAGCAGTTCTTC. Translation gives CASSLGSGGIYNEQFF.

The rearrangement links TRBV19 to TRBJ1-6, with D perhaps TRBD1 (6 bases). The germline V and J ends were trimmed by 6 bases and 4 bases, with 16 bases remaining between them. Germline-derived CDR1 and CDR2 are LNHDA and SQIVND (reference sequence). CDR3 length: 16 residues. The CDR3 DNA follows: TGTGCCAGTAGCAATGGGGGGGGCCGATATAATTCACCCCTCCACTTT. Amino acids: CASSNGGGRYNSPLHF.

CDR3 in amino acids: CASSSRAEHTEAFF. CDR3 nucleotides: TGTGCCAGCAGCTCCCGAGCGGAGCACACTGAAGCTTTCTTT. This sequence joins TRBV6-6 and TRBJ1-1; no clear D. The CDR3 is 14 residues long. The V and J ends lost 6 bases and 3 bases respectively, with 14 bases between them. The germline V gene encodes CDR1 MNHNY and CDR2 SVGAGI (reference sequence).

The chain couples TRBV19 to TRBJ1-2; D gene unclear. V was cut by 0 bases and J by 8 bases, with 7 bases left in between. This CDR3 comprises 12 residues. Germline CDR1 is LNHDA and CDR2 is SQIVND (reference sequence). The CDR3 DNA reads TGTGCCAGTAGTATAGAGGGGAGAGGCTACACCTTC. Its protein product is CASSIEGRGYTF.

This chain links TRBV11-2 with TRBJ2-2, with D tentatively TRBD1 (7 bases). The CDR3 is 15 residues long. The germline V gene has CDR1 SGHAT and CDR2 FQNNGV. The ends were cut back, 3 bases at V and 3 bases at J, with 11 bases in the middle. In DNA form, the CDR3 reads TGTGCCAGCAGCTTCGGAGGGACAGACACCGGGGAGCTGTTTTTT. The encoded protein is CASSFGGTDTGELFF.

Comments on this clone: At one end, the junction sequence differs from germline, possibly due to a read error. This chain connects TRBV5-1 to TRBJ1-1; D is possibly TRBD1 (5 bases). This CDR3 contains 12 residues. The germline V gene encodes CDR1 SGHRS and CDR2 YFSETQ. CDR3 residues: CASSPRAREAFF. In DNA, the CDR3 is TGTGCCAGCAGCCCCAGGGCGAGGGAAGCTTTCTTT. Based on the CDR3 plus reference TRBV5-1 and TRBJ1-1, the full variable domain is KAGVTQTPRYLIKTRGQQVTLSCSPISGHRSVSWYQQTPGQGLQFLFEYFSETQRNKGNFPGRFSGRQFSNSRSEMNVSTLELGDSALYLCASSPRAREAFFGQGTRLTVV.

The chain has TRBV27 and TRBJ1-1; 8 bases are shared with TRBD1. Per the germline V gene, CDR1 is MNHEY and CDR2 is SMNVEV (reference sequence). CDR3 length: 13 amino acids. J was trimmed by 4 bases and V by 5 bases; bases with no gene match: 3. The CDR3 sequence: CASSTTGGTEAFF. DNA of the CDR3: TGTGCCAGCAGTACCACAGGGGGCACTGAAGCTTTCTTT.

The chain employs TRBV5-1 and TRBJ2-5; TRBD2 aligns across 13 bases. The CDR3 is made up of 16 amino acids. Looked up from germline, CDR1 is SGHRS and CDR2 is YFSETQ. Trimming at V came to 2 bases and at J to 2 bases, leaving 3 bases not matched to a gene. CDR3 DNA: TGCGCCAGCAGCTTAGGGACTAGCGGGATACAAGAGACCCAGTACTTC. Translation gives CASSLGTSGIQETQYF.

The V gene is TRBV18, the J gene TRBJ2-7, with TRBD1 as a possible D gene (6 bases). V was cut by 3 bases and J by 6 bases, with 15 bases left in between. The CDR3 loop spans 14 amino acids. The germline V gene encodes CDR1 KGHSH and CDR2 LQKENI. The DNA for the CDR3 is TGTGCCAGCTCACCGGCAGGCCAAGGGGGCGAGCAGTACTTC. Its protein product is CASSPAGQGGEQYF. Full variable domain (outside the CDR3, taken from reference TRBV18 and TRBJ2-7): NAGVMQNPRHLVRRRGQEARLRCSPMKGHSHVYWYRQLPEEGLKFMVYLQKENIIDESGMPKERFSAEFPKEGPSILRIQQVVRGDSAAYFCASSPAGQGGEQYFGPGTRLTVT.

The chain couples TRBV5-1 to TRBJ1-3; D gene unclear. V gave up 1 base and J gave up 1 base, with 6 bases separating them. The CDR3 totals 14 residues. Germline V gene lookup returns CDR1 SGHRS and CDR2 YFSETQ. CDR3 protein: CASSLRVSGNTIYF. DNA for the CDR3: TGCGCCAGCAGCTTGAGAGTTTCTGGAAACACCATATATTTT.

This rearrangement joins TRBV29-1 to TRBJ1-2; weak D call: TRBD1 (6 bases). Trimming removed 7 bases from V and 5 bases from J, with 14 bases in between. This CDR3 region has 12 residues. Germline assignment: CDR1 SQVTM and CDR2 ANQGSEA. The CDR3 loop is CSATTGGYGYTF. The DNA of the CDR3 is TGCAGCGCTACGACAGGCGGTTATGGCTACACCTTC.

The chain recombines TRBV6-1 with TRBJ2-5, with TRBD1 identical over 10 bases. V was clipped by 8 bases and J by 4 bases; unmatched bases: 1. CDR3 size: 12 residues. Germline V gives CDR1 MNHNS, CDR2 SASEGT. The CDR3 reads CASGTGVETQYF. The CDR3, as DNA: TGTGCCAGCGGGACAGGGGTAGAGACCCAGTACTTC.

This clone has only one observation. The V and J genes are TRBV7-9 and TRBJ1-6; D unclear. Germline CDR1 is SEHNR and CDR2 is FQNEAQ (reference sequence). CDR3 length equals 12 residues. Trimming cost V 4 bases and J 8 bases, with 6 bases left between them. The CDR3 nucleotides are TGTGCCAGCAGCTCATTCGATTCACCCCTCCACTTT. Protein sequence: CASSSFDSPLHF.

J is TRBJ2-1 and V is TRBV15; TRBD2 agrees at 10 bases. The CDR3 extends over 16 amino acids. Germline CDR1 and CDR2: LNHNV and YYDKDF (reference sequence). With V trimmed by 0 bases and J by 6 bases, 5 bases remained unmatched. CDR3 residues: CATSREASGSINEQFF. CDR3 DNA sequence: TGTGCCACCAGCAGAGAGGCTAGCGGGAGTATCAATGAGCAGTTCTTC.

This clone has a single count. The rearrangement uses TRBV4-1 and TRBJ2-1; TRBD2 aligns across 10 bases. This CDR3 has 16 amino acids. V lost 4 bases, J lost 6 bases, and 9 bases stayed unmatched. Germline CDR1 reads MGHRA; CDR2 reads YSYEKL. CDR3: CASSRELAGRVNEQFF. The CDR3 nucleotides are TGCGCCAGCAGCCGAGAACTAGCGGGAAGGGTCAATGAGCAGTTCTTC.

The chain has TRBV30 and TRBJ1-1, with D perhaps matching TRBD1 (5 bases). The CDR3 is made up of 16 amino acids. CDR1 is GTSNPN and CDR2 is SVGIG in the germline V gene (reference sequence). The germline V and J ends were trimmed by 0 bases and 0 bases, with 14 bases remaining between them. The CDR3 is CAWSVSPGLLNTEAFF. DNA of the CDR3: TGTGCCTGGAGTGTTAGTCCGGGACTTTTGAACACTGAAGCTTTCTTT.

This clone has only a few counts. V gene TRBV2 combines with J gene TRBJ2-7; 7 bases line up with TRBD2. The trim removed 8 bases at V and 2 bases at J, leaving 3 bases unmatched. This CDR3 is 12 amino acids long. Germline assignment: CDR1 SNHLY and CDR2 FYNNEI. CDR3 protein: CASGTMPYEQYF. In DNA form, the CDR3 reads TGTGCCAGCGGGACTATGCCCTACGAGCAGTACTTC.

The rearrangement uses TRBV6-4 and TRBJ2-5, with 8 bases that match TRBD2. Germline V gene data show CDR1 as MRHNA and CDR2 as SNTAGT. This CDR3 is built from 14 residues. Trimming at V came to 4 bases and at J to 5 bases, leaving 6 bases not matched to a gene. The chain's CDR3 is CASSAVAGMETQYF. DNA of the CDR3: TGTGCCAGCAGTGCCGTAGCGGGAATGGAGACCCAGTACTTC.